The clone carrying this T cell receptor (beta chain) has only a few counts. What it binds is unknown. The length of the CDR3 is 16 residues. Germline CDR1 reads LGHNA; CDR2 reads YSLEER. Trimming stripped 0 bases from V and 2 bases from J, with 11 bases between. The study gave focal radiation plus ipilimumab CTLA-4 blockade to patients with chemo-refractory metastatic non-small-cell lung cancer. The data originate from a study of radiotherapy plus CTLA-4 blockade in lung cancer. Study-wide context: Patients showed objective responses in over 15% of cases, and disease control was achieved by roughly 30%.

The table came from immunoSEQ multiplex PCR; TCRdb's copy has only in-frame clones and leaves some out. The sample records about 43,000 clones, over 60% being singletons. Whole-study results and caveats: Subsequent to radiotherapy plus ipilimumab, tumor-derived TCR clones underwent expansion in blood.

This specimen was peripheral blood, taken from a patient treated with radiotherapy plus ipilimumab. The chain recombines TRBV4-3 with TRBJ1-3; D unresolved. The sequence was obtained from a human donor with non-small cell lung cancer who had a partial response to radiotherapy plus ipilimumab. The CDR3 DNA follows: TGCGCCAGCAGCCAAGATTGGGCAGGCGCTGGAAACACCATATATTTT. It specifies CASSQDWAGAGNTIYF.